Presented here are 16 T cell receptor beta chains from one specimen sequenced in a study of CD8 T cells in Susac syndrome. It was with random hexamers that roughly 0.5 to 1 ug RNA was reverse transcribed. TCRdb reanalysed the immunoSEQ multiplex PCR reads using MiXCR and keeps one entry per CDR3 protein. The table has 400,000 or so distinct CDR3 sequences, 75% to 90% seen once. Material for sequencing was CD8+ T cells from PBMCs. The receptors shown here come from a human donor with multiple sclerosis.

The rearrangement uses TRBV27 and TRBJ2-2; TRBD1 matches 7 bases. This CDR3 spans 17 amino acids. The V gene end was trimmed by 6 bases and the J gene end by 1 base; junction bases not matched to a gene: 11. In germline, CDR1 is MNHEY, CDR2 SMNVEV (reference sequence). CDR3 protein: CASRETDRQGNTGELFF. The CDR3 DNA follows: TGTGCCAGCAGGGAAACGGACAGGCAGGGGAACACCGGGGAGCTGTTTTTT.

Only a few counts were recorded for this clonotype. This rearrangement joins TRBV5-1 to TRBJ2-1; 9 positions match TRBD2. The trim removed 4 bases at V and 10 bases at J, leaving 9 bases unmatched. The CDR3 totals 14 residues. Germline lookup yields CDR1 SGHRS and CDR2 YFSETQ. This CDR3 reads CASSPGLAPSEQFF. In DNA, the CDR3 is TGCGCCAGCAGCCCGGGACTAGCACCCTCAGAGCAGTTCTTC.

This chain links TRBV2 with TRBJ2-1; D might be TRBD1 (5 bases). Between the trimmed V and J ends, which lost 7 bases and 10 bases, there was a span of 8 bases. The CDR3 consists of 10 residues. Per germline, CDR1 SNHLY and CDR2 FYNNEI. CDR3 coding DNA: TGTGCCAGCATGGGGCTCGAGCAGTTCTTC. As protein: CASMGLEQFF.

The rearrangement uses TRBV27 and TRBJ1-1; D remains unclear. Germline CDR1 MNHEY, CDR2 SMNVEV (reference sequence). The CDR3 covers 13 residues. The V and J ends lost 3 bases and 4 bases respectively, with 9 bases between them. The CDR3 reads CASSFAGSTEAFF. Here the CDR3 DNA reads TGTGCCAGCAGTTTTGCGGGGAGCACTGAAGCTTTCTTT.

The rearrangement links TRBV19 to TRBJ1-1, with D unclear. Deletions cut 4 bases from V and 1 base from J, with 10 bases between. There are 14 residues in the CDR3. Per germline, CDR1 LNHDA and CDR2 SQIVND (reference sequence). The CDR3 spells CASSNWTGNTEAFF. CDR3 nucleotides: TGTGCCAGTAGTAACTGGACGGGGAACACTGAAGCTTTCTTT.

The chain joins TRBV5-4 to TRBJ1-2; unclear D gene. In germline, CDR1 is SGHNT, CDR2 YYREEE (reference sequence). Trimming took off 4 bases at V and 4 bases at J, with 14 bases between the two ends. CDR3 length equals 14 residues. Here the CDR3 DNA reads TGTGCCAGCAGCGAAGACGACGGCACCTATGGCTACACCTTC. Translation gives CASSEDDGTYGYTF.

The CDR3 is CASSSSGESPNEQYF. The CDR3 DNA reads as TGTGCCAGCAGCTCTAGCGGGGAGTCGCCCAACGAGCAGTACTTC. The chain has TRBV6-5 and TRBJ2-7; 9 bases align to TRBD2. Germline loops: CDR1 MNHEY, CDR2 SVGAGI. Losses at the gene ends were 6 bases for V and 5 bases for J; bases not matched to a gene: 11. This CDR3 comprises 15 residues.

The chain recombines TRBV27 with TRBJ1-5; a weak D match, TRBD1 (6 bases). In germline, CDR1 is MNHEY, CDR2 SMNVEV (reference sequence). The CDR3 runs to 15 residues. Trimming took 6 bases from V and 7 from J, leaving 19 bases between them. The CDR3 spells CASSLRGSFVQPQHF. The CDR3 bases are TGTGCCAGCAGCCTAAGGGGGTCCTTTGTGCAGCCCCAGCATTTT.

The rearrangement uses TRBV29-1 and TRBJ2-2, with D perhaps assigned TRBD1 or TRBD2 (6 bases each). The V end was cut by 6 bases, the J end by 5 bases, with 16 bases between. Germline loops: CDR1 SQVTM, CDR2 ANQGSEA. The CDR3 totals 14 residues. The CDR3 bases are TGCAGCGTATCCGGGGGCGAGTATACCGGGGAGCTGTTTTTT. Residues: CSVSGGEYTGELFF.

V and J are TRBV12-3 or TRBV12-4 and TRBJ2-7; the D gene is possibly TRBD1 (6 bases). The CDR3 runs to 13 residues. V gave up 5 bases and J gave up 9 bases, with 17 bases separating them. The CDR3 loop reads CASSAPGHLGQYF. As DNA, the CDR3 is TGTGCCAGCAGTGCACCGGGACACTTAGGGCAGTACTTC.

The chain uses TRBV13 and TRBJ2-1, with 7 bases fitting TRBD2. V lost 3 bases and J lost 2; bases outside the gene matches: 4. Germline V gene sequence: CDR1 PRHDT, CDR2 FYEKMQ (reference sequence). The CDR3 spans 15 residues. The CDR3 nucleotides are TGTGCCAGCAGCTTCACCGGGACTACCTACAATGAGCAGTTCTTC. Its translation is CASSFTGTTYNEQFF.

The rearrangement links TRBV15 to TRBJ1-5, with TRBD1 identical over 7 bases. CDR3 length: 15 amino acids. Unmatched junction bases numbered 7, after V lost 3 bases and J lost 5 bases. Germline loops: CDR1 LNHNV, CDR2 YYDKDF (reference sequence). The CDR3 protein is CATSRGRDSYQPQHF. DNA for the CDR3: TGTGCCACCAGCAGGGGACGGGACAGTTATCAGCCCCAGCATTTT.

The genes are TRBV27 and TRBJ2-1, with TRBD2 identical over 12 bases. CDR1 and CDR2 (germline): MNHEY, SMNVEV (reference sequence). The ends lost 6 bases at V and 9 bases at J; junction bases unmatched: 12. This CDR3 comprises 16 residues. In nucleotides, the CDR3 is TGTGCCAGCAGACTTCTAGCGGGAGGGACCCGCGGTGAGCAGTTCTTC. It encodes CASRLLAGGTRGEQFF.

The J gene is TRBJ1-4, the V gene TRBV6-1; 7 nucleotides line up with TRBD1. Germline V gene sequence: CDR1 MNHNS, CDR2 SASEGT. The CDR3 runs 17 residues. Trimming cost V 10 bases and J 13 bases; bases outside gene matches: 27. The CDR3 nucleotides read TGTGCCACCACCGGACAGGCCTTTGGTGAAGGGATGTCAAGACTGTTTTTT. Its translation: CATTGQAFGEGMSRLFF.

The V and J genes are TRBV4-1 and TRBJ1-1, with D tentatively TRBD1 (6 bases). Germline V gene lookup returns CDR1 MGHRA and CDR2 YSYEKL. The ends were cut back, 0 bases at V and 3 bases at J, with 17 bases in the middle. The CDR3 is 17 amino acids. The CDR3 sequence is CASSQDLGTLVDTEAFF. DNA of the CDR3: TGCGCCAGCAGCCAAGATTTGGGGACACTAGTCGACACTGAAGCTTTCTTT.

The chain employs TRBV29-1 and TRBJ2-2, with TRBD1 matching over 10 bases. Germline trimming cut 5 bases from V and 6 bases from J; bases unmatched to any gene: 6. The length of the CDR3 is 14 residues. The germline V gene has CDR1 SQVTM and CDR2 ANQGSEA. The CDR3 nucleotides are TGCAGCGTTCCCGGGACAGGGGTCGCCGGGGAGCTGTTTTTT. Amino acid sequence: CSVPGTGVAGELFF.